The 5 T cell receptor beta chains below come from one sample, sequenced in a study of OX40 agonist ivuxolimab in advanced cancers. Libraries were prepared by immunoSEQ multiplex PCR; TCRdb keeps only in-frame clonotypes and omits some of them. This repertoire shows approximately 74,000 clones, about 90% found once; its top ten account for about 1.8%. Specimen: CD4+ or CD8+ T cells sorted from blood, collected in a trial of the OX40 agonist ivuxolimab. All receptors derive from an adult with an advanced solid tumor such as melanoma, head and neck, liver or kidney cancer.

The chain is built from TRBV4-1 and TRBJ1-2, with 7 bases aligning to TRBD1. The junction had 9 bases not matched to a gene; V was cut back by 4 bases and J by 4 bases. This CDR3 spans 15 amino acids. CDR1 is MGHRA, CDR2 YSYEKL, per germline. DNA for the CDR3: TGCGCCAGCAGCCCTACCGGGACAGACATCTATGGCTACACCTTC. Translated: CASSPTGTDIYGYTF.

This chain joins TRBV11-3 and TRBJ1-1; 9 bases are shared with TRBD1. CDR3 size: 16 residues. Germline V gives CDR1 SGHNT, CDR2 YENEEA. Unmatched junction bases numbered 10, after V lost 5 bases and J lost 3 bases. CDR3 DNA sequence: TGTGCCAGCAGCCTAGGGACAGGGTCTGGAGACACTGAAGCTTTCTTT. Translated, it gives CASSLGTGSGDTEAFF.

This clone was recorded once. This chain connects TRBV11-2 to TRBJ1-1; D ambiguous. Deletions cut 8 bases from V and 0 bases from J, with 10 bases between. Germline-derived CDR1 and CDR2 are SGHAT and FQNNGV. The CDR3 has 13 residues. CDR3 in DNA: TGTGCCAGCGCAGAAACTTTGAACACTGAAGCTTTCTTT. Translated: CASAETLNTEAFF.

This chain uses TRBV7-2 with TRBJ1-1; tentative D call: TRBD1 (6 bases). With 2 bases removed from V and 3 bases from J, the gap between germline ends came to 13 bases. The CDR3 covers 15 residues. CDR1 and CDR2 (germline): SGHTA, FQGNSA. CDR3: CASSLFWGQDTEAFF. The DNA for the CDR3 is TGTGCCAGCAGCTTATTTTGGGGGCAGGACACTGAAGCTTTCTTT.

This clone was seen only once. The chain combines TRBV2 with TRBJ1-3; possible D gene TRBD1, 6 bases. The CDR3 is made up of 15 amino acids. Germline values: CDR1 SNHLY, CDR2 FYNNEI. This CDR3 is CAWGRGALSGNTIYF. Here the CDR3 DNA reads TGTGCGTGGGGGCGGGGAGCTCTCTCTGGAAACACCATATATTTT.